This paragraph reports one T cell receptor (beta chain). The CDR3 is made up of 19 amino acids. Trimming removed 3 bases at V and 2 bases at J, with 20 bases between. The germline V gene encodes CDR1 MNHEY and CDR2 SMNVEV (reference sequence). These data belong to a study of blood T cell repertoires in COVID-19. Whole-study context: Sites in the United States, Italy and Spain provided acute and convalescent COVID-19 samples.

How the authors handled the data: Estimation of nucleated cell counts was performed using reference gene primer amplification. Only in-frame clones appear in the TCRdb table, and some are missing; sequencing was by immunoSEQ multiplex PCR. V, J and clone size are taken as reported in that table, and D and trimming were inferred from the DNA itself. Here the sample spans 280,000 or so clones, over 75% being singletons. This chain links TRBV27 with TRBJ2-6; weak D call: TRBD2 (6 bases). Sequencing was carried out using peripheral blood. The clonotype comes from a human donor in a cohort sampled during active COVID-19. CDR3 nucleotides: TGTGCCAGCAGTTTTGAATTCCCGGGGGATTTCACTGGGGCCAACGTCCTGACTTTC. It encodes CASSFEFPGDFTGANVLTF.